This T cell receptor (beta chain) was captured by sequencing in a study of OX40 agonist ivuxolimab in advanced cancers. Overall study findings and caveats: Individuals who were partial responders at 0.1-3.0 mg/kg had clonal expansion that ranked among the lowest.

A remark on this clone: The antigen is undetermined.

Sequenced by immunoSEQ multiplex PCR; TCRdb stores in-frame clones only, minus some. The sample gives some 64,000 clones, roughly 92% of which show up once; roughly a sixth is in the top ten. CDR3 length: 16 residues. CDR1 and CDR2 from the germline V gene are MGHRA and YSYEKL. Trimming pared 1 base from V and 5 bases from J, leaving 17 bases between. Sequencing was performed on CD4+ or CD8+ T cells sorted from blood, taken in a trial of the OX40 agonist ivuxolimab. The receptor was derived from an adult with an advanced solid tumor such as melanoma, head and neck, liver or kidney cancer. The gene calls are TRBV4-1 and TRBJ1-2; D unresolved. CDR3 DNA sequence: TGCGCCAGCAGCCAAGTCCTGACGGGCACTGTTTATGGCTACACCTTC. Protein: CASSQVLTGTVYGYTF.